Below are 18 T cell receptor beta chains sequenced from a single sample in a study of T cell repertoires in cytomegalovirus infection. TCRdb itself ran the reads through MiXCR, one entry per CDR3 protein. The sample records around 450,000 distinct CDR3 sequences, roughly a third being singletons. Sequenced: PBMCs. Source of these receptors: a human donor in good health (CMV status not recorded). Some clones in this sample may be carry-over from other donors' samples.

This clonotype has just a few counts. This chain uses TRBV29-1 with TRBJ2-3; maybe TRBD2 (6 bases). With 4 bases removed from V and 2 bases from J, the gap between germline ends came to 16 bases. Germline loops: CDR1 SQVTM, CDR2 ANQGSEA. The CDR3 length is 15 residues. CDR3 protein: CSVAIKAGPTDTQYF. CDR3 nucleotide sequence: TGCAGCGTTGCGATAAAAGCGGGTCCCACAGATACGCAGTATTTT.

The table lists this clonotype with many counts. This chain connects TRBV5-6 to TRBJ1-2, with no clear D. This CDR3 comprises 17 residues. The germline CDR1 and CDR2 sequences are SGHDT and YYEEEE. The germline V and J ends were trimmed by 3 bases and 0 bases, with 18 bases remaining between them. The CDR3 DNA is TGTGCCAGCAGCTCCCTTGCCTCTAGACGGACTAACTATGGCTACACCTTC. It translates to CASSSLASRRTNYGYTF.

The CDR3 nucleotides read TGTGCCAGCAGTTACTCAGGGTTGGGGTCACCCCTCCACTTT. Translated: CASSYSGLGSPLHF. This chain uses TRBV6-5 with TRBJ1-6; D call uncertain. The ends were cut back, 0 bases at V and 10 bases at J, with 10 bases in the middle. This CDR3 contains 14 residues. CDR1 is MNHEY and CDR2 is SVGAGI in the germline V gene.

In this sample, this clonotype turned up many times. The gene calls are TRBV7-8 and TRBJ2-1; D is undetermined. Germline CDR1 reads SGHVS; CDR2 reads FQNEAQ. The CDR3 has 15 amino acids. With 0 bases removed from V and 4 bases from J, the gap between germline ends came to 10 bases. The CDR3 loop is CASSLANQQYNEQFF. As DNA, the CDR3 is TGTGCCAGCAGCTTAGCGAACCAGCAATACAATGAGCAGTTCTTC.

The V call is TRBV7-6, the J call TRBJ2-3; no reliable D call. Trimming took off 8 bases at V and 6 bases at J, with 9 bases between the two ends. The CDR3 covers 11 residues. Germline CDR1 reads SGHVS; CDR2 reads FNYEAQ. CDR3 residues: CASRRGDTQYF. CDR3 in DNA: TGTGCCAGCCGCCGCGGTGATACGCAGTATTTT.

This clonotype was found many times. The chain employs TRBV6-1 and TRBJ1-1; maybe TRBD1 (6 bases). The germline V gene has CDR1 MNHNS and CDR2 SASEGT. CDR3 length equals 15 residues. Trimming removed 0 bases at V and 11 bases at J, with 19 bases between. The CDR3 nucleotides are TGTGCCAGCAGTGAAGCAGCGGGGGGCGGCTTGGATGCTTTCTTT. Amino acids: CASSEAAGGGLDAFF.

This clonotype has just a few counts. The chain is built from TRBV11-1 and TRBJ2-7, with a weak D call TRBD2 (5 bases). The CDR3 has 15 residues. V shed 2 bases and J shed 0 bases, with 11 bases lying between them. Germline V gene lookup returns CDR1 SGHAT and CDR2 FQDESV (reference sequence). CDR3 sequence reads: CASSLSGGGSYEQYF. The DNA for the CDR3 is TGTGCCAGCAGCTTATCCGGTGGAGGCTCCTACGAGCAGTACTTC. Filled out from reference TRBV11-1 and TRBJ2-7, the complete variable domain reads EAEVAQSPRYKITEKSQAVAFWCDPISGHATLYWYRQILGQGPELLVQFQDESVVDDSQLPKDRFSAERLKGVDSTLKIQPAELGDSAMYLCASSLSGGGSYEQYFGPGTRLTVT.

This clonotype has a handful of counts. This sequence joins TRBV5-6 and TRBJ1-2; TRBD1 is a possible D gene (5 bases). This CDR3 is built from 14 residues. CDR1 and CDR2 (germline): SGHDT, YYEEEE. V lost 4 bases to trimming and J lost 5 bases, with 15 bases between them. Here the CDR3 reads CASSLTGDWYGYTF. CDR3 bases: TGTGCCAGCAGCCTGACGGGGGATTGGTATGGCTACACCTTC.

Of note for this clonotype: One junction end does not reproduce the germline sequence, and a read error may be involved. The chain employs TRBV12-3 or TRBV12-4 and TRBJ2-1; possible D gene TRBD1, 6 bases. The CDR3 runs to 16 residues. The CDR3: CASTRPRTDSYNEQLF. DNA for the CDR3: TGTGCCAGCACTCGCCCTCGGACAGACAGTTACAATGAGCAGTTATTC.

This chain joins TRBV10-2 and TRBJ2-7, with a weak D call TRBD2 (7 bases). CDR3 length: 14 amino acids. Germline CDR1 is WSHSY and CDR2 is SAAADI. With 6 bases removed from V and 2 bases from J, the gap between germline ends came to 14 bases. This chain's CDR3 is CASRGGANAYEQYF. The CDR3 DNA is TGCGCCAGCAGGGGGGGGGCGAACGCCTACGAGCAGTACTTC.

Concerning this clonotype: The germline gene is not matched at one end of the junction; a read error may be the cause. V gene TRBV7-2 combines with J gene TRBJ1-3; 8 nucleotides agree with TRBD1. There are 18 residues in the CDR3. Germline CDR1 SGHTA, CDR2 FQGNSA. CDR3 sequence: CSSSLQGGGQNSGNTIYF. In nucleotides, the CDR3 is TGTTCCAGCAGCTTACAGGGGGGCGGGCAAAACTCTGGAAACACTATATATTTT.

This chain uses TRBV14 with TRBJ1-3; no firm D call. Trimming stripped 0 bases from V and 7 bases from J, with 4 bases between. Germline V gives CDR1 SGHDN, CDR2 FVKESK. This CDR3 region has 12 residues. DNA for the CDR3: TGTGCCAGCAGCCAAGATTGGAACACCATATATTTT. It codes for CASSQDWNTIYF. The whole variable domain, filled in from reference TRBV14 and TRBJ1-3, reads EAGVTQFPSHSVIEKGQTVTLRCDPISGHDNLYWYRRVMGKEIKFLLHFVKESKQDESGMPNNRFLAERTGGTYSTLKVQPAELEDSGVYFCASSQDWNTIYFGEGSWLTVV.

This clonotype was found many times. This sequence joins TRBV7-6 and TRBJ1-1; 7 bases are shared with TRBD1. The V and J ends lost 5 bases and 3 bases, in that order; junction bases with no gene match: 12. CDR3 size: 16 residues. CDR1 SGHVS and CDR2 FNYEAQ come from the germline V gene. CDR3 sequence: CASSLRQGYFHTEAFF. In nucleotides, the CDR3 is TGTGCCAGCAGCCTAAGACAGGGATATTTTCACACTGAAGCTTTCTTT. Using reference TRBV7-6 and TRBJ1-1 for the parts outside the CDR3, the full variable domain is GAGVSQSPRYKVTKRGQDVALRCDPISGHVSLYWYRQALGQGPEFLTYFNYEAQQDKSGLPNDRFSAERPEGSISTLTIQRTEQRDSAMYRCASSLRQGYFHTEAFFGQGTRLTVV.

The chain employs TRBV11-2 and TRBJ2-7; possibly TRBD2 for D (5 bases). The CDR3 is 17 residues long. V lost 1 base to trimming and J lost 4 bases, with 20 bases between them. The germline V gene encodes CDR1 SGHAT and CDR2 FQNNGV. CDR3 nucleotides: TGTGCCAGCAGCTTAGTGGCGGGCGCGTCTGACGGTTACGAGCAGTACTTC. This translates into CASSLVAGASDGYEQYF.

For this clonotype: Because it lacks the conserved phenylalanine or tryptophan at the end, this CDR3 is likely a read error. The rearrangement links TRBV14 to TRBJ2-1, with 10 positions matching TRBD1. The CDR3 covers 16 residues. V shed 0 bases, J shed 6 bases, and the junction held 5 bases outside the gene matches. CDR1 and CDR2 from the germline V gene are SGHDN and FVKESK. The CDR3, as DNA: TGTGCCAGCAGCCAAGAAGGACAGGGGGTTTTCAATGAGCAGTTCTGC. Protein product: CASSQEGQGVFNEQFC.

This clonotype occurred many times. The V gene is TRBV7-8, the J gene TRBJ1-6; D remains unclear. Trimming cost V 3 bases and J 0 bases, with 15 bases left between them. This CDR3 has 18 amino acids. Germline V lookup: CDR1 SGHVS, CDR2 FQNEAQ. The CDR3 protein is CASSFRNRQSSYNSPLHF. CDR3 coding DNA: TGTGCCAGCAGCTTCCGAAATCGTCAGAGCTCCTATAATTCACCCCTCCACTTT.

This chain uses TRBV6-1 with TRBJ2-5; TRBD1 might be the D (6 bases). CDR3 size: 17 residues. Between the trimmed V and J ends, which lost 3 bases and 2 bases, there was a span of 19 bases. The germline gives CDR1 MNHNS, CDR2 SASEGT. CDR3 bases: TGTGCCAGCAGTGATGAGTTCGGGACAAGAGCACAAGAGACCCAGTACTTC. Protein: CASSDEFGTRAQETQYF.

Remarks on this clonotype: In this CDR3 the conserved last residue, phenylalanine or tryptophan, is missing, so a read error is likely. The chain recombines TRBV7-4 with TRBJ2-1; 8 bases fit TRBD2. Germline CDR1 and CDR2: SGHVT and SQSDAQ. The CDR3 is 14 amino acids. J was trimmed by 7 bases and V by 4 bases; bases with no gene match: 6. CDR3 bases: TGTGCCAGCAGCTCGTATAGCGGGGTTAATGAGCAGTTCTTA. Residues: CASSSYSGVNEQFL.